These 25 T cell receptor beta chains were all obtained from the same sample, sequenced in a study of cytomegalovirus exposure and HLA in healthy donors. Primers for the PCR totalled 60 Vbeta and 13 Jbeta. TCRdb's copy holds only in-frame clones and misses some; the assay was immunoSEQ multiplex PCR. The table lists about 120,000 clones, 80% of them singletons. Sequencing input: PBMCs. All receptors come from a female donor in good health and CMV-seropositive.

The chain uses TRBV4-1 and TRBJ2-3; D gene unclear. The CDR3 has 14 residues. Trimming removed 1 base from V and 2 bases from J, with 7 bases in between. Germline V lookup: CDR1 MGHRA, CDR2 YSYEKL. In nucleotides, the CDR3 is TGCGCCAGCAGCCAAGTCTTAGTCACAGATACGCAGTATTTT. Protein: CASSQVLVTDTQYF.

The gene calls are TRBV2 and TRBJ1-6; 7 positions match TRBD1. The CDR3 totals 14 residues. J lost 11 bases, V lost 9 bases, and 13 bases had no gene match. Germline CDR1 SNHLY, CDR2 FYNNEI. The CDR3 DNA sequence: TGTGCCAGTCGGACCGGGACAGTAGCCCCACCCCTCCACTTT. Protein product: CASRTGTVAPPLHF.

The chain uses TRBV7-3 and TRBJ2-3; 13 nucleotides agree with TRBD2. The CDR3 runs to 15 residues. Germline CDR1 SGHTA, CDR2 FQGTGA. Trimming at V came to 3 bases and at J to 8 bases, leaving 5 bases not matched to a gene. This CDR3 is CASSLGLAGTGTQYF. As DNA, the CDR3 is TGTGCCAGCAGCTTGGGACTAGCGGGGACCGGTACGCAGTATTTT.

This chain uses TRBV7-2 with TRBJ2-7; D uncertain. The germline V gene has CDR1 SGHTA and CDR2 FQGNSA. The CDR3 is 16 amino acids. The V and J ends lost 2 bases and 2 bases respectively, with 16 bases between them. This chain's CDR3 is CASSLFALQVAYEQYF. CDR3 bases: TGTGCCAGCAGCTTATTTGCCCTTCAGGTGGCCTACGAGCAGTACTTC.

For the CDR3, the DNA is TGTGCCAGCGGAGGGGATAGCAATCAGCCCCAGCATTTT. It is translated as CASGGDSNQPQHF. V usage is TRBV6-1 and J usage is TRBJ1-5; maybe TRBD1 (5 bases). In germline, CDR1 is MNHNS, CDR2 SASEGT. The CDR3 spans 13 residues. Trimming cost V 8 bases and J 0 bases, with 8 bases left between them.

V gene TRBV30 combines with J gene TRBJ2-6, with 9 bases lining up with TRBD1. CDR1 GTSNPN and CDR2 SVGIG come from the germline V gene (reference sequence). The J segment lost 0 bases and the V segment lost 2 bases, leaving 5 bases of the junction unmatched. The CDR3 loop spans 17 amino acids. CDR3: CAWSPGTGLSGANVLTF. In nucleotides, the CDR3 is TGTGCCTGGAGTCCCGGGACAGGGCTCTCTGGGGCCAACGTCCTGACTTTC.

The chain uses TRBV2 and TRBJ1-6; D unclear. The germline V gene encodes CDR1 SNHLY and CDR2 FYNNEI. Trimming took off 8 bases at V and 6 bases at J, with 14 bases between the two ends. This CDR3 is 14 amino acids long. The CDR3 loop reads CASSEGRFNSPLHF. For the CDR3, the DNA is TGTGCCAGCTCCGAGGGCAGATTTAATTCACCCCTCCACTTT.

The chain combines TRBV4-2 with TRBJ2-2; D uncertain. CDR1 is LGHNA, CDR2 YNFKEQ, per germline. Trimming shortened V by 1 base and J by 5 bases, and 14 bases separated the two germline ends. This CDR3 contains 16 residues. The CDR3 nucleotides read TGTGCCAGCAGCCAAGCTTTGTCCAGCGCTACCGGGGAGCTGTTTTTT. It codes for CASSQALSSATGELFF.

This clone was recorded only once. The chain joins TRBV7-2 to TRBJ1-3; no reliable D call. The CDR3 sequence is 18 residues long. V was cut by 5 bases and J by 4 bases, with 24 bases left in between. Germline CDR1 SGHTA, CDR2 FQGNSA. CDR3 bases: TGTGCCAGCAGCATATCGGGGTCCTTTGTGGGAGTCGGAAACACCATATATTTT. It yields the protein CASSISGSFVGVGNTIYF.

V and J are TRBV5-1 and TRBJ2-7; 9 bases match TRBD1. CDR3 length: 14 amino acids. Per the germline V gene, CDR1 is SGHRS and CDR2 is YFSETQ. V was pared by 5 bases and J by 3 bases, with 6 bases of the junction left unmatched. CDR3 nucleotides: TGCGCCAGCAGGGGACAGGGAGGGTACTACGAGCAGTACTTC. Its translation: CASRGQGGYYEQYF.

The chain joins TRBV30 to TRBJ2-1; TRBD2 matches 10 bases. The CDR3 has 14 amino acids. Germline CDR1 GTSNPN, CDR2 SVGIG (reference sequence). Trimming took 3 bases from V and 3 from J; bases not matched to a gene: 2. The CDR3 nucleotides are TGTGCCTGGAGGGAGCGGGGGGGCTACAATGAGCAGTTCTTC. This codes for CAWRERGGYNEQFF. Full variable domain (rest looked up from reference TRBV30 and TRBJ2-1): SQTIHQWPATLVQPVGSPLSLECTVEGTSNPNLYWYRQAAGRGLQLLFYSVGIGQISSEVPQNLSASRPQDRQFILSSKKLLLSDSGFYLCAWRERGGYNEQFFGPGTRLTVL.

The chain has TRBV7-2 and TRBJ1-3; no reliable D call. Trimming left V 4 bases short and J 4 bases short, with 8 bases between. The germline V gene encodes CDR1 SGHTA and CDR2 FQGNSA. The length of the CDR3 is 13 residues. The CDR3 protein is CASSSRGGNTIYF. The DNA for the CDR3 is TGTGCCAGCAGCTCCCGAGGGGGAAACACCATATATTTT.

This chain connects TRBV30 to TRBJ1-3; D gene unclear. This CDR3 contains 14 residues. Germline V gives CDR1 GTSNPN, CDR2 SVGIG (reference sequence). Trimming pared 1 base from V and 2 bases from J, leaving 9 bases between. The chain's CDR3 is CAWSAAGAGNTIYF. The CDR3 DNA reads TGTGCCTGGAGTGCGGCAGGCGCTGGAAACACCATATATTTT.

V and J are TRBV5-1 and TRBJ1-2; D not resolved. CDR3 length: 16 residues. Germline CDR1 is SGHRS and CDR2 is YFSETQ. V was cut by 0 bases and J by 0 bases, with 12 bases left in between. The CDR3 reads CASSLVAGKANYGYTF. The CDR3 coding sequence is TGCGCCAGCAGCTTGGTGGCGGGGAAGGCTAACTATGGCTACACCTTC.

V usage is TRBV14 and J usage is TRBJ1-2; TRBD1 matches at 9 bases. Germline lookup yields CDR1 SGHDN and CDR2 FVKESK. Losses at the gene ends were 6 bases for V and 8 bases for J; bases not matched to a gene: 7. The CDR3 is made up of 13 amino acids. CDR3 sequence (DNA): TGTGCCAGCAGTAACAGGGGGCGCGGGGGCTACACCTTC. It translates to CASSNRGRGGYTF.

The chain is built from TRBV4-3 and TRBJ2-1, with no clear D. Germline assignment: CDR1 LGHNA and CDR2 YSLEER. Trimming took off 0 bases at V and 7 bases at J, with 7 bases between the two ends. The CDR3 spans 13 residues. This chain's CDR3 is CASSQDRVNEQFF. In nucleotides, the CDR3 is TGCGCCAGCAGCCAAGATCGGGTAAATGAGCAGTTCTTC.

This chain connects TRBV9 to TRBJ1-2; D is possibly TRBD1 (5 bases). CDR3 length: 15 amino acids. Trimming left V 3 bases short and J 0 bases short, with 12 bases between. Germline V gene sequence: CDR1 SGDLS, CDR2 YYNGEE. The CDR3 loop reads CASSAQASANYGYTF. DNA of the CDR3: TGTGCCAGCAGCGCACAGGCCTCAGCTAACTATGGCTACACCTTC.

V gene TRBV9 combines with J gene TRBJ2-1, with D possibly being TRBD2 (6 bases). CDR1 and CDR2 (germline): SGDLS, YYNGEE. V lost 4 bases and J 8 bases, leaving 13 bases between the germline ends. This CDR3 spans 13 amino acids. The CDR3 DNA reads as TGTGCCAGCAGCCAATGGACTATGGATGAGCAGTTCTTC. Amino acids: CASSQWTMDEQFF. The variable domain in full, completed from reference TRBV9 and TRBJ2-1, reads DSGVTQTPKHLITATGQRVTLRCSPRSGDLSVYWYQQSLDQGLQFLIQYYNGEERAKGNILERFSAQQFPDLHSELNLSSLELGDSALYFCASSQWTMDEQFFGPGTRLTVL.

This CDR3 reads CASTFPGQGGDTEAFF. As DNA, the CDR3 is TGTGCCAGCACCTTCCCGGGACAGGGAGGGGACACTGAAGCTTTCTTT. This rearrangement joins TRBV28 to TRBJ1-1, with 9 bases lining up with TRBD1. J gave up 3 bases and V 7 bases, and 12 bases lay outside the gene matches. The CDR3 has 16 amino acids. CDR1 and CDR2 (germline): MDHEN, SYDVKM.

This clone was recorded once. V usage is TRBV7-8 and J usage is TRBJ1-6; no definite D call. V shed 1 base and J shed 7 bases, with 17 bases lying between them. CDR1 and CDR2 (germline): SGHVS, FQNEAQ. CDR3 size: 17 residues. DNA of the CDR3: TGTGCCAGCAGCTTAGGACCTTTGGGCTCCGAGAATTCACCCCTCCACTTT. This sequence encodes CASSLGPLGSENSPLHF.

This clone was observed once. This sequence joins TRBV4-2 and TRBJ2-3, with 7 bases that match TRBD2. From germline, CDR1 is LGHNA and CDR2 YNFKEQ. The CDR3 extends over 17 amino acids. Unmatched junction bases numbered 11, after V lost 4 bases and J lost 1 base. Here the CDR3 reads CASSLSGSGAGTDTQYF. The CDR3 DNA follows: TGTGCCAGCAGCCTGTCCGGGAGCGGGGCTGGCACAGATACGCAGTATTTT.

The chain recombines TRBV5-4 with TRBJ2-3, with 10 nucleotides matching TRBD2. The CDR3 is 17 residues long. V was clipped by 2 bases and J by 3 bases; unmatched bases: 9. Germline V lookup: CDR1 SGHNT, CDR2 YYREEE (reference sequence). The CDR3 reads CASSFRAASGGTDTQYF. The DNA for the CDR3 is TGTGCCAGCAGCTTCCGGGCGGCTAGCGGGGGAACAGATACGCAGTATTTT.

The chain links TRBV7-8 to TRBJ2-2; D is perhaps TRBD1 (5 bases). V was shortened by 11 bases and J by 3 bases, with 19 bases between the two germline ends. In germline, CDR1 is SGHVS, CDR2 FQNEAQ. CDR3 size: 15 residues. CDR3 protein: CAVPFRAGYTGELFF. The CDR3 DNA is TGTGCCGTCCCCTTCCGGGCAGGGTACACCGGGGAGCTGTTTTTT. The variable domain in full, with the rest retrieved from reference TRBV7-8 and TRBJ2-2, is GAGVSQSPRYKVAKRGQDVALRCDPISGHVSLFWYQQALGQGPEFLTYFQNEAQLDKSGLPSDRFFAERPEGSVSTLKIQRTQQEDSAVYLCAVPFRAGYTGELFFGEGSRLTVL.

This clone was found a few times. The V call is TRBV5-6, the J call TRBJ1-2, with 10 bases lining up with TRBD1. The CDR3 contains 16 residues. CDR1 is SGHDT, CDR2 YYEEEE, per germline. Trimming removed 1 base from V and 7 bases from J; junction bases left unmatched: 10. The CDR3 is CASSLRGRQGASGYTF. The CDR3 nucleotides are TGTGCCAGCAGCTTGAGGGGAAGACAGGGGGCGAGTGGCTACACCTTC.

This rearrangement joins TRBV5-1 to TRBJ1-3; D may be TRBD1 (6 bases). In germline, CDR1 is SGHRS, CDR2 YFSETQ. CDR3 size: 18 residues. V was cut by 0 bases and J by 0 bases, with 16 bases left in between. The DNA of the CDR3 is TGCGCCAGCAGCTTGGGGATCGCAGGGGCCGTCTCTGGAAACACCATATATTTT. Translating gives CASSLGIAGAVSGNTIYF. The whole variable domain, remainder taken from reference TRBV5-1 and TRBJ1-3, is KAGVTQTPRYLIKTRGQQVTLSCSPISGHRSVSWYQQTPGQGLQFLFEYFSETQRNKGNFPGRFSGRQFSNSRSEMNVSTLELGDSALYLCASSLGIAGAVSGNTIYFGEGSWLTVV.